This TCR beta chain was recovered during a study of blood T cells in healthy people across ages. Next came a second PCR, run for about 6 to 11 cycles, which used a sample-barcoded 5' primer along with a J-beta primer mix. TCRdb reprocessed the 5' RACE reads with MiXCR, giving one entry per CDR3 protein. The table has around 1,000,000 distinct CDR3 sequences, roughly 24% seen once. This clonotype was observed a single time. The CDR3 is 16 residues long. CDR1 is SGHAT and CDR2 is FQNNGV in the germline V gene. The same sample was also studied in work on T cells of mothers and their children.

Specimen: blood. This sequence originates from a girl aged 2-10 years in good health. This chain uses TRBV11-2 with TRBJ2-7, with D perhaps TRBD2 (6 bases). TRBJ2-5 explains the end of the DNA better; the J call may be wrong. CDR3 in DNA: TGTGCCAGCAGCTTAGGGGGCCTGCGGGGAGGAGAGACCCAGTACTTC. Translated, it gives CASSLGGLRGGETQYF.